This TCR beta chain is from a study of early T cells in non-severe SARS-CoV-2 infection. Germline V gene sequence: CDR1 MNHEY, CDR2 SVGEGT. This CDR3 is 13 amino acids long. V was shortened by 9 bases and J by 2 bases, with 13 bases between the two germline ends. This clonotype showed up just a few times. Individual cDNA molecules received unique molecular identifiers. TCRdb re-analysed the 5' RACE reads in MiXCR, keeping a single row per CDR3 protein. The sample records roughly 70,000 distinct CDR3 sequences, about an eighth being singletons. This chain uses TRBV6-2 or TRBV6-3 with TRBJ2-5; possibly TRBD1 or TRBD2 for D (5 bases each). The sample taken for sequencing was whole blood. The source of this sequence is an adult who was a healthcare worker with PCR-confirmed SARS-CoV-2 infection or an uninfected control (not recorded which). CDR3 loop: CASDRGRQETQYF. As DNA, the CDR3 is TGTGCCAGTGACCGGGGCCGACAAGAGACCCAGTACTTC.